This T cell receptor beta chain was captured by sequencing in a study of identical twins. Findings and caveats of the study: The authors drew conclusions from cross-sectional statistical analysis rather than following the same donors.

V lost 3 bases to trimming and J lost 4 bases, with 16 bases between them. CDR1 and CDR2 (germline): DFQATT, SNEGSKA (reference sequence). The CDR3 totals 15 residues. Via MiXCR, TCRdb re-called the 5' RACE reads, giving one row per CDR3 protein. The sample carries some 730,000 distinct CDR3 sequences, about 20% recorded once. As concerns this clonotype: What it binds is not known.

These data were likewise used in another study, on T cells expressing NK-cell markers. This second study says: Seven of the eight sequenced donors were classified as HCMV-seropositive, and one was classified as seronegative.

The sequence came from a woman younger than 30 in good health. The chain has TRBV20-1 and TRBJ2-1, with D tentatively TRBD2 (7 bases). The source material was PBMCs. The CDR3: CSARGGTTIYNEQFF. DNA for the CDR3: TGCAGTGCTAGGGGAGGGACAACCATTTACAATGAGCAGTTCTTC.